This record covers a single T cell receptor (beta chain). This CDR3 contains 15 residues. Germline loops: CDR1 SGHRS, CDR2 YFSETQ. J was trimmed by 0 bases and V by 1 base; bases with no gene match: 0. The data derive from a study of blood T cell repertoires in COVID-19. Turning to the study itself: Samples representing acute and convalescent COVID-19 were sourced from the United States, Italy and Spain. The cDNA or gDNA used as material had been derived from T cells, B-cell-depleted T cells, or PBMCs.

In the original processing: Counts of nucleated cells, estimated from reference gene primer amplification, were obtained. Sequencing used immunoSEQ multiplex PCR; TCRdb keeps in-frame clones, though not all of them. V and J calls and clone size are those listed in that table; D and trimming were worked out from the DNA. This sample has approximately 150,000 clones, with around 90% found just once. Sequenced: peripheral blood. The chain links TRBV5-1 to TRBJ2-1; TRBD2 agrees at 8 bases. The source of this sequence is a man in his forties or fifties who had recovered from COVID-19. The CDR3 nucleotides read TGCGCCAGCAGCTTGAGCGGGAGCTCCTACAATGAGCAGTTCTTC. It codes for CASSLSGSSYNEQFF. The whole variable domain, remainder taken from reference TRBV5-1 and TRBJ2-1, is KAGVTQTPRYLIKTRGQQVTLSCSPISGHRSVSWYQQTPGQGLQFLFEYFSETQRNKGNFPGRFSGRQFSNSRSEMNVSTLELGDSALYLCASSLSGSSYNEQFFGPGTRLTVL.